These 14 T cell receptor beta chains were sequenced from one sample in a study of blood T cell repertoires in COVID-19 (dated by TCRdb to 2019 to 2021). Library construction relied on the immunoSEQ multiplex PCR assay. TCRdb carries this immuneACCESS record with in-frame sequences only. Its versions omit some clonotypes, under half of them owing to an unresolved V gene in the studies checked, with the rest unexplained. The sample contains 150,000 to 200,000 clones, 80% of them found a single time. Roughly 6.4% of the sample lies in the top ten. The sequenced material came from peripheral blood. The receptors originated from a man in his 60s with acute or convalescent COVID-19.

The V gene is TRBV30, the J gene TRBJ1-4, with TRBD1 matching over 11 bases. J was trimmed by 0 bases and V by 7 bases; bases with no gene match: 4. Germline V gene sequence: CDR1 GTSNPN, CDR2 SVGIG (reference sequence). This CDR3 spans 15 amino acids. CDR3 DNA sequence: TGTGCCTCTGGGACAGGGGGAGCAACTAATGAAAAACTGTTTTTT. Amino acid sequence: CASGTGGATNEKLFF.

This chain connects TRBV7-9 to TRBJ2-7; D uncertain. The CDR3 covers 12 residues. V dropped 2 bases and J dropped 0 bases, with 2 bases sitting between them. Germline CDR1 is SEHNR and CDR2 is FQNEAQ (reference sequence). The CDR3 spells CASSLYSYEQYF. CDR3 in DNA: TGTGCCAGCAGCTTATACTCCTACGAGCAGTACTTC.

This clone was counted between two and nine times. This chain uses TRBV2 with TRBJ1-5, with TRBD1 matching over 10 bases. The CDR3 is 17 amino acids. V lost 7 bases to trimming and J lost 7 bases; unmatched junction nucleotides: 16. The germline V gene has CDR1 SNHLY and CDR2 FYNNEI. CDR3 residues: CASTQTGQGRGGQPQHF. CDR3 sequence (DNA): TGTGCCAGCACCCAGACGGGACAGGGGAGAGGAGGGCAGCCCCAGCATTTT. The whole variable domain, filled in from reference TRBV2 and TRBJ1-5, reads EPEVTQTPSHQVTQMGQEVILRCVPISNHLYFYWYRQILGQKVEFLVSFYNNEISEKSEIFDDQFSVERPDGSNFTLKIRSTKLEDSAMYFCASTQTGQGRGGQPQHFGDGTRLSIL.

The chain links TRBV28 to TRBJ1-2; perhaps TRBD1 as D (6 bases). V was clipped by 7 bases and J by 5 bases, with 20 bases between them. Germline assignment: CDR1 MDHEN and CDR2 SYDVKM. The CDR3 contains 15 residues. CDR3: CASTYIQQGFYGYTF. CDR3 DNA sequence: TGTGCCAGCACCTACATCCAACAGGGCTTTTATGGCTACACCTTC.

The V gene is TRBV27, the J gene TRBJ1-4; 7 positions agree with TRBD1. The CDR3 contains 15 residues. Germline lookup yields CDR1 MNHEY and CDR2 SMNVEV (reference sequence). Germline trimming cut 2 bases from V and 0 bases from J; bases unmatched to any gene: 0. CDR3 residues: CASSLDRATNEKLFF. CDR3 nucleotides: TGTGCCAGCAGTTTAGACAGGGCAACTAATGAAAAACTGTTTTTT.

This chain joins TRBV4-1 and TRBJ2-3, with TRBD1 identical over 9 bases. V lost 3 bases, J lost 4 bases, and 11 bases stayed unmatched. Per the germline V gene, CDR1 is MGHRA and CDR2 is YSYEKL. This CDR3 is built from 17 residues. In DNA, the CDR3 is TGCGCCAGCAGCCATCAGGACAGGGGAGGGAGGGCAGATACGCAGTATTTT. It encodes CASSHQDRGGRADTQYF.

The V gene is TRBV4-2, the J gene TRBJ2-7; 9 nucleotides align to TRBD2. This CDR3 has 16 residues. Per germline, CDR1 LGHNA and CDR2 YNFKEQ. V was pared by 0 bases and J by 4 bases, with 7 bases of the junction left unmatched. The CDR3 loop reads CASSQESRLAVYEQYF. CDR3 sequence (DNA): TGTGCCAGCAGCCAAGAAAGCCGACTAGCGGTATACGAGCAGTACTTC.

This clone was observed once. V is TRBV4-1 and J is TRBJ1-1, with TRBD1 matching 8 bases. V lost 1 base, J lost 7 bases, and 8 bases stayed unmatched. CDR1 and CDR2 from the germline V gene are MGHRA and YSYEKL. CDR3 length: 15 amino acids. The CDR3 loop reads CASSQGSRGPNEAFF. The DNA for the CDR3 is TGCGCCAGCAGCCAAGGGAGCAGGGGGCCGAATGAAGCTTTCTTT.

This clone has a handful of counts. Here the CDR3 reads CASSQDGTGAGELFF. CDR3 coding DNA: TGTGCCAGCAGCCAAGACGGAACAGGCGCCGGGGAGCTGTTTTTT. This chain connects TRBV4-2 to TRBJ2-2; D may be TRBD1 (5 bases). Looked up from germline, CDR1 is LGHNA and CDR2 is YNFKEQ. CDR3 length equals 15 residues. V was cut by 0 bases and J by 6 bases, with 11 bases left in between.

This clone turned up a few times. The chain joins TRBV2 to TRBJ1-2, with no clear D. The CDR3 loop spans 12 amino acids. The V and J ends lost 8 bases and 6 bases respectively, with 13 bases between them. Germline loops: CDR1 SNHLY, CDR2 FYNNEI. The CDR3 spells CASEGSGNGYTF. Here the CDR3 DNA reads TGTGCCAGCGAGGGATCGGGCAATGGCTACACCTTC.

The rearrangement uses TRBV19 and TRBJ1-1, with 7 bases aligning to TRBD1. The CDR3 loop spans 15 amino acids. J lost 6 bases, V lost 1 base, and 8 bases had no gene match. Germline V lookup: CDR1 LNHDA, CDR2 SQIVND (reference sequence). The CDR3 is CASSIAPDRRAEAFF. For the CDR3, the DNA is TGTGCCAGTAGTATAGCCCCGGACAGGAGGGCTGAAGCTTTCTTT.

The rearrangement uses TRBV2 and TRBJ1-1; D gene ambiguous. Germline CDR1 SNHLY, CDR2 FYNNEI. The CDR3 length is 13 residues. Trimming pared 1 base from V and 5 bases from J, leaving 8 bases between. The CDR3, as DNA: TGTGCCAGCAGTGAAGTGGAGGGAACTGAAGCTTTCTTT. This gives the protein CASSEVEGTEAFF.

The CDR3 bases are TGTGCCAGCTCCGGGACAACCGCTAACTATGGCTACACCTTC. It codes for CASSGTTANYGYTF. The chain carries TRBV28 and TRBJ1-2, with TRBD1 as a possible D gene (6 bases). The V end lost 8 bases, the J end lost 0 bases, and 13 bases lay between the germline ends. This CDR3 is built from 14 residues. The germline V gene has CDR1 MDHEN and CDR2 SYDVKM.

The CDR3 region has the DNA TGTGCCAGCAGCGACCGGACTAGCGGTCGCTACGAGCAGTACTTC. Translated: CASSDRTSGRYEQYF. The gene calls are TRBV6-5 and TRBJ2-7; 10 bases align to TRBD2. Trimming removed 6 bases from V and 3 bases from J; junction bases left unmatched: 8. The CDR3 is 15 amino acids. Germline V lookup: CDR1 MNHEY, CDR2 SVGAGI.